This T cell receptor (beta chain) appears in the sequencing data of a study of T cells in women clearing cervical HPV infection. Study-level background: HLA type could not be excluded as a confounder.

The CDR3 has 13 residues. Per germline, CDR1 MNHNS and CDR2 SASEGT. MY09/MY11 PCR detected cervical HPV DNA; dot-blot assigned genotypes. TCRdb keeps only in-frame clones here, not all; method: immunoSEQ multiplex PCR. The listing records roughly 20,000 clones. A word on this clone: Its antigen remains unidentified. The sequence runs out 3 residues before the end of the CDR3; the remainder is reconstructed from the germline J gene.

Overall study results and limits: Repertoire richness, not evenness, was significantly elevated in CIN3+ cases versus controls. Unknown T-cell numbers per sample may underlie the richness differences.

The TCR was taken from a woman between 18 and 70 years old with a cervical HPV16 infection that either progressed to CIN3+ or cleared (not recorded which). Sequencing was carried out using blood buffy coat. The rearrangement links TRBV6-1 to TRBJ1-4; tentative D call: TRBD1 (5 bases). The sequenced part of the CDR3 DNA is TGTGCCAGCAGTGGCTCTGGGGCCAACGTA. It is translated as CASSGSGANV. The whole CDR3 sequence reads CASSGSGANVLFF.